The sequence of this T cell receptor beta chain was determined in a study of metastatic and nonmetastatic thyroid tumors. This clone was counted only a few times. Thyroid surgery had not been preceded by any treatment in any patient. Per the original data handling: Variation in CDR3 across clinicopathological groups served as the basis for constructing a distant-metastasis classifier in papillary thyroid cancer. TCRdb reprocessed the PCR reads via MiXCR. It is TCRdb's table, rather than the study itself, that gives the V and J calls and clone size. The sample consists of about 30,000 clones, 35% to 45% of them appearing once. CDR1 is MDHEN, CDR2 SYDVKM, per germline. The CDR3 extends over 16 amino acids. V was shortened by 6 bases and J by 0 bases, with 17 bases between the two germline ends.

The chain couples TRBV28 to TRBJ1-2; D unresolved. Sequenced sample: tumor tissue. The source is a female donor with papillary thyroid cancer or a benign thyroid nodule (not recorded which). Some clones in this sample may be carry-over from other donors' samples. The CDR3 region has the DNA TGTGCCAGCAGCCCAGTGGAGGGAAAGCCTAACTATGGCTACACCTTC. This gives the protein CASSPVEGKPNYGYTF.